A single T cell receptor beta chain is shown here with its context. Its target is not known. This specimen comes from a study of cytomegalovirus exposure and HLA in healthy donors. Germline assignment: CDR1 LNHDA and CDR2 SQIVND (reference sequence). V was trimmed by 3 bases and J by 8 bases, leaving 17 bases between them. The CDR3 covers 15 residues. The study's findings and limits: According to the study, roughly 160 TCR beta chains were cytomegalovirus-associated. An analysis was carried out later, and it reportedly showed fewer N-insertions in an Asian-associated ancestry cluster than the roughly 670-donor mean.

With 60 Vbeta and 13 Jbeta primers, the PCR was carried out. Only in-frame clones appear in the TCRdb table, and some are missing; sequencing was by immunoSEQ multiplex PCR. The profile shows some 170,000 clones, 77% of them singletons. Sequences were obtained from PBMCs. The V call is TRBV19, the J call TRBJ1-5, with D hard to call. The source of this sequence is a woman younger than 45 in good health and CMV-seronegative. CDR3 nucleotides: TGTGCCAGTAGTATCGATAACGAGGATAGAGAGCCCCAGCATTTT. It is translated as CASSIDNEDREPQHF.